Listed here are 20 T cell receptor beta chains from one sample, sequenced in a study of cytomegalovirus exposure and HLA in healthy donors. Primers for the PCR totalled 60 Vbeta and 13 Jbeta. Only in-frame clones appear in the TCRdb table, and some are missing; sequencing was by immunoSEQ multiplex PCR. The sample holds 110,000 or so clones, 78% seen once. Sequencing used PBMCs. Every receptor here comes from a male donor in good health and CMV-seronegative.

The chain joins TRBV5-1 to TRBJ2-2; D remains ambiguous. The CDR3 has 13 amino acids. Deletions cut 1 base from V and 6 bases from J, with 7 bases between. Germline loops: CDR1 SGHRS, CDR2 YFSETQ. CDR3 sequence reads: CASSLFSPGELFF. CDR3 nucleotide sequence: TGCGCCAGCAGCTTGTTCTCCCCCGGGGAGCTGTTTTTT.

J is TRBJ2-7 and V is TRBV10-3, with D possibly being TRBD1 (5 bases). The CDR3 length is 17 residues. Germline values: CDR1 ENHRY, CDR2 SYGVKD. Between the trimmed V and J ends, which lost 0 bases and 0 bases, there was a span of 15 bases. The CDR3 nucleotides read TGTGCCATCAGTGAGTCGGTCGTGAGGACAAGCTCCTACGAGCAGTACTTC. The encoded protein is CAISESVVRTSSYEQYF.

In DNA, the CDR3 is TGTGCCAGCAGGAAGGGGGCCTACGAGCAGTACTTC. Its translation is CASRKGAYEQYF. The genes are TRBV7-9 and TRBJ2-7, with D perhaps matching TRBD1 (6 bases). V was trimmed by 6 bases and J by 2 bases, leaving 8 bases between them. Germline V gene lookup returns CDR1 SEHNR and CDR2 FQNEAQ (reference sequence). This CDR3 region has 12 residues.

This clone was recorded only once. Here the CDR3 DNA reads TGTGCCAGCAGCTTACGGGGGGACAATCAGCCCCAGCATTTT. Its translation: CASSLRGDNQPQHF. V is TRBV5-6 and J is TRBJ1-5; a possible D gene is TRBD1 (5 bases). The CDR3 is made up of 14 amino acids. The V and J ends lost 2 bases and 3 bases respectively, with 9 bases between them. CDR1 and CDR2 (germline): SGHDT, YYEEEE.

Remarks on this clone: A read error may account for a junction end that differs from germline. J is TRBJ1-1 and V is TRBV7-2; TRBD1 matches 9 bases. The CDR3 is 15 residues long. Germline CDR1 and CDR2: SGHTA and FQGNSA. As DNA, the CDR3 is TGTGCCAGCAGCCAATCGACAGGGGGGAACGCTGAAGCTTTCTTT. Amino acids: CASSQSTGGNAEAFF.

This clone was counted only a few times. CDR3 sequence: CASSNGQGYEQYF. The CDR3 coding sequence is TGCGCCAGCAGCAACGGACAGGGCTACGAGCAGTACTTC. The chain links TRBV5-1 to TRBJ2-7; 8 bases agree with TRBD1. CDR1 is SGHRS and CDR2 is YFSETQ in the germline V gene. V was clipped by 4 bases and J by 3 bases; unmatched bases: 3. The CDR3 has 13 amino acids.

The chain combines TRBV20-1 with TRBJ1-2; no firm D call. Germline loops: CDR1 DFQATT, CDR2 SNEGSKA (reference sequence). Trimming left V 6 bases short and J 3 bases short, with 8 bases between. This CDR3 has 11 residues. The CDR3 sequence: CSASRDYGYTF. The CDR3 DNA follows: TGCAGTGCCTCTCGGGACTATGGCTACACCTTC.

This chain connects TRBV14 to TRBJ2-3; 14 nucleotides match TRBD2. CDR3 length: 13 amino acids. The junction had 4 bases not matched to a gene; V was cut back by 11 bases and J by 6 bases. CDR1 and CDR2 (germline): SGHDN, FVKESK. DNA of the CDR3: TGTGCCGTCGGGACTAGCGGGAGTGATACGCAGTATTTT. Residues: CAVGTSGSDTQYF.

The chain uses TRBV6-4 and TRBJ2-3; 10 positions match TRBD2. The CDR3 is 16 residues long. The V and J ends lost 4 bases and 0 bases, in that order; junction bases with no gene match: 4. Germline values: CDR1 MRHNA, CDR2 SNTAGT. The CDR3 DNA is TGTGCCAGCAGTGGTTCTAGCGGGAGTAGCACAGATACGCAGTATTTT. Protein product: CASSGSSGSSTDTQYF.

The chain is built from TRBV19 and TRBJ2-1; tentative D call: TRBD2 (6 bases). This CDR3 region has 14 residues. Germline loops: CDR1 LNHDA, CDR2 SQIVND (reference sequence). The V gene lost 5 bases and the J gene lost 7 bases, with 15 bases spanning the gap. For the CDR3, the DNA is TGTGCCAGTAGTCTTTTAGCGGTAGGGAATGAGCAGTTCTTC. Amino acids: CASSLLAVGNEQFF.

The chain is built from TRBV15 and TRBJ2-7; TRBD1 aligns across 7 bases. The CDR3 contains 17 residues. Germline values: CDR1 LNHNV, CDR2 YYDKDF (reference sequence). Germline trimming cut 5 bases from V and 0 bases from J; bases unmatched to any gene: 13. CDR3 sequence: CATSRRETGALSYEQYF. The CDR3 DNA follows: TGTGCCACCAGCCGCCGAGAAACAGGGGCCCTCTCCTACGAGCAGTACTTC.

The chain combines TRBV27 with TRBJ2-7; perhaps TRBD2 as D (5 bases). Germline CDR1 reads MNHEY; CDR2 reads SMNVEV (reference sequence). The V end was cut by 5 bases, the J end by 2 bases, with 19 bases between. This CDR3 comprises 16 residues. CDR3 DNA sequence: TGTGCCAGCAGTCCCACCTTCGAGGGCCGGACCTACGAGCAGTACTTC. Its translation: CASSPTFEGRTYEQYF.

J is TRBJ2-7 and V is TRBV7-9; D not certain. Trimming took off 5 bases at V and 5 bases at J, with 13 bases between the two ends. CDR1 and CDR2 (germline): SEHNR, FQNEAQ (reference sequence). This CDR3 contains 13 residues. The CDR3 here is CASSAPVNHEQYF. CDR3 in DNA: TGTGCCAGCAGCGCTCCAGTGAACCACGAGCAGTACTTC. The complete variable domain, with remaining parts taken from reference TRBV7-9 and TRBJ2-7, reads DTGVSQNPRHKITKRGQNVTFRCDPISEHNRLYWYRQTLGQGPEFLTYFQNEAQLEKSRLLSDRFSAERPKGSFSTLEIQRTEQGDSAMYLCASSAPVNHEQYFGPGTRLTVT.

The J gene is TRBJ1-1, the V gene TRBV7-8, with D unclear. Germline CDR1 is SGHVS and CDR2 is FQNEAQ. Trimming took off 2 bases at V and 6 bases at J, with 7 bases between the two ends. This CDR3 spans 12 amino acids. Here the CDR3 reads CASSLFGAEAFF. The CDR3 region has the DNA TGTGCCAGCAGCTTATTCGGTGCTGAAGCTTTCTTT.

The rearrangement links TRBV19 to TRBJ2-5; TRBD2 matches at 8 bases. Looked up from germline, CDR1 is LNHDA and CDR2 is SQIVND (reference sequence). The CDR3 runs to 14 residues. V lost 4 bases to trimming and J lost 2 bases; unmatched junction nucleotides: 3. The CDR3 sequence is CASSTPGGQETQYF. Here the CDR3 DNA reads TGTGCCAGTAGTACACCGGGGGGGCAAGAGACCCAGTACTTC.

J is TRBJ2-1 and V is TRBV5-1; D is uncertain. Trimming took 0 bases from V and 0 from J, leaving 10 bases between them. CDR3 size: 16 residues. Germline loops: CDR1 SGHRS, CDR2 YFSETQ. DNA for the CDR3: TGCGCCAGCAGCTTGGCAGTAACAGACTCCTACAATGAGCAGTTCTTC. This gives the protein CASSLAVTDSYNEQFF. The full variable domain, with the rest looked up from reference TRBV5-1 and TRBJ2-1, is KAGVTQTPRYLIKTRGQQVTLSCSPISGHRSVSWYQQTPGQGLQFLFEYFSETQRNKGNFPGRFSGRQFSNSRSEMNVSTLELGDSALYLCASSLAVTDSYNEQFFGPGTRLTVL.

Only a few counts were recorded for this clone. The genes are TRBV7-8 and TRBJ2-7, with TRBD2 matching 8 bases. The CDR3 length is 19 residues. J lost 2 bases, V lost 1 base, and 16 bases had no gene match. Looked up from germline, CDR1 is SGHVS and CDR2 is FQNEAQ. CDR3 in amino acids: CASSLVVLVQLAAPYEQYF. CDR3 DNA: TGTGCCAGCAGCTTAGTGGTATTGGTTCAACTAGCGGCACCCTACGAGCAGTACTTC.

This chain links TRBV7-3 with TRBJ2-5, with a tentative D call TRBD2 (6 bases). The V end lost 1 base, the J end lost 2 bases, and 8 bases lay between the germline ends. Germline CDR1 reads SGHTA; CDR2 reads FQGTGA. The CDR3 covers 14 residues. For the CDR3, the DNA is TGTGCCAGCAGCTTAAGACTAGTACAAGAGACCCAGTACTTC. Translating it yields CASSLRLVQETQYF.

V is TRBV6-1 and J is TRBJ1-1; 8 positions agree with TRBD1. The CDR3 has 14 residues. J gave up 6 bases and V 3 bases, and 6 bases lay outside the gene matches. CDR1 and CDR2 from the germline V gene are MNHNS and SASEGT. The CDR3 sequence is CASSDSRGQPEAFF. The CDR3 DNA reads TGTGCCAGCAGTGACTCCAGGGGGCAGCCTGAAGCTTTCTTT.

This chain joins TRBV7-9 and TRBJ2-1, with 7 bases fitting TRBD2. Trimming cost V 1 base and J 12 bases; bases outside gene matches: 12. Germline values: CDR1 SEHNR, CDR2 FQNEAQ (reference sequence). The CDR3 is 15 residues long. CDR3 coding DNA: TGTGCCAGCAGCTTAGATTTGCGGGAGAACGGTGTGCAGTTCTTC. It yields the protein CASSLDLRENGVQFF.